The subject of this entry is one T cell receptor (beta chain). Its antigen remains unidentified. One base away there is no much larger clone; base qualities are not given. Collaborating institutions collected whole blood in K2EDTA tubes following their own protocols. For TCRbeta analysis, collaborator samples were shipped as frozen whole blood, as isolated PBMCs, or as DNA extracted from either sample type. The immunoSEQ Assay, a bias-controlled multiplex PCR, was used to amplify TCRbeta CDR3 regions from genomic DNA. Per the authors' processing: Nucleated cell counts per sample were estimated from amplification of reference gene primers within the assay. To quantify the absolute abundance of each unique TCRbeta CDR3 rearrangement, sequence reads were collapsed and filtered. Productive Simpson clonality was computed per sample as the square root of Simpson's diversity index over productive rearrangements. Entries here come from immuneACCESS through TCRdb and include only in-frame sequences with V and J called. Some clones fail to appear in such tables; in the studies checked, an unresolved V gene covers under half of the shortfall, and the cause of the remainder is unknown. Clonal size and the V and J genes are those of that table, whereas D and trimming came from the DNA. The sample contains about 140,000 clones, about 87% of them found a single time. The ten top clones hold over 5% of the sample.

This record comes from a study of blood T cell repertoires in COVID-19 (TCRdb year 2020). Study-wide context: Collaborator samples came from the United States, Italy and Spain and covered acute and convalescent phases of COVID-19. The prospective study material was composed of cDNA or gDNA derived from T cells, B-cell-depleted T cells, or PBMCs. Deeply sampled blood TCRbeta repertoires from subjects exposed to, actively infected with, or recovered from COVID-19 were included in the dataset. The repertoires were released in a freely available public database meant as a resource for research on the immune response to SARS-CoV-2. The samples were drawn from the first 160 participants of the ongoing ImmuneRACE study and from some 1,300 subjects provided by 6 global collaborators. Sample metadata almost always included a de-identified subject ID, COVID-19 status, age in years and sex. HLA class I and class II types, where available, came from metadata supplied by the sample provider rather than from assay-based typing. Broader findings and caveats from the paper: The amount of clinical and demographic metadata varied by source and participant and was provided uncurated.

From the cysteine through the phenylalanine, the CDR3 covers 14 amino acids. Here the CDR3 DNA is all that survives: 42 bases in frame from base 1. V is trimmed back by 5 bases and J by 5 bases, and the junction contains 6 bases that no gene match accounts for. Looking up the germline V gene yields CDR1 MDHEN and CDR2 SYDVKM. Here the chain combines TRBV28 and TRBJ2-5, with 9 bases aligning to TRBD1. The source of this sequence is a human donor in a cohort sampled during active COVID-19. Sequencing input: peripheral blood. The nucleotide sequence is given as TGTGCCAGCAGTGCCCGGGACAGGGCTGAGACCCAGTACTTC. Its protein product is CASSARDRAETQYF.